The clone carrying this TCR beta chain was detected only a few times. Its target is not known. This sample is part of a study of T-cell reconstitution after alpha-beta-depleted transplantation in children. The J segment lost 7 bases and the V segment lost 4 bases, leaving 7 bases of the junction unmatched. The CDR3 length is 15 residues. CDR1 is SNHLY, CDR2 FYNNEI, per germline. Unique molecular identifiers were incorporated when the TCRbeta library was constructed. MiXCR, run by TCRdb on the PCR reads, gives a single entry per CDR3 protein. The sample has about 300,000 distinct CDR3 sequences; over 9.5% are singletons. Study-wide points: One year after transplant, T-cell counts and diversity came mostly from newly produced T cells. For some patients, TCRbeta diversity was high at day 60 because of recipient T cells and thymic progenitors that survived. The study reportedly traced alpha-beta T cells about two months after transplant to several hundred expanded graft clones.

The TCR comes from a boy in the first two years of life with acute myeloid leukemia, due to receive a stem cell transplant. The starting material was PBMCs, obtained before TCRalphabeta/CD19-depleted stem cell transplant. The rearrangement joins TRBV2 to TRBJ2-4, with 10 nucleotides matching TRBD2. Written as DNA, the CDR3 is TGTGCCAGCAGTGGCGTGCATAGCGGGAGGAACATTCAGTACTTC. This gives the protein CASSGVHSGRNIQYF.